This T cell receptor beta chain comes out of a study of monozygotic twins with inflammatory bowel disease. To note about this clonotype: Its specificity is not known.

After re-calling the 5' RACE reads, TCRdb lists one entry per CDR3 protein, DNA absent. This repertoire comprises 350,000 to 500,000 distinct CDR3 sequences; its ten largest clones make up 2% to 2.5%. Study-level points and caveats: Healthy co-twins exceeded IBD patients in TCRbeta diversity as measured by inverse Simpson. IBD patients share fewer clonotypes with other people than healthy twins do, especially with disease activity.

CDR1 is DFQATT and CDR2 is SNEGSKA in the germline V gene (reference sequence). The CDR3 has 12 residues. The chain has TRBV20-1 and TRBJ1-1; TCRdb reports TRBD1, a call that lacks DNA to check it against. The sample consisted of blood. The sequence came from a human donor with ulcerative colitis or Crohn's disease, or a healthy co-twin of an affected twin (not recorded which). CDR3 amino acids: CSAQPQGTEAFF.